This TCR beta chain was captured in a study of cytomegalovirus exposure and HLA in healthy donors. This clone showed up just a few times. Vbeta (60) and Jbeta (13) primers were used in the PCR. TCRdb keeps only in-frame clones here, not all; method: immunoSEQ multiplex PCR. The data contain approximately 150,000 clones, 78% of them singletons. Trimming left V 1 base short and J 2 bases short, with 8 bases between. Germline V gives CDR1 MNHNS, CDR2 SASEGT. CDR3 length equals 14 residues. Sequences were obtained from PBMCs. The source of this sequence is a female donor in good health and CMV-seronegative. The chain is built from TRBV6-1 and TRBJ1-2, with TRBD1 as a possible D gene (5 bases). CDR3 sequence (DNA): TGTGCCAGCAGTGAAGTAACAGGAAACTATGGCTACACCTTC. Its translation: CASSEVTGNYGYTF.